These 29 T cell receptor beta chains share one sample of origin, sequenced in a study of cytomegalovirus exposure and HLA in healthy donors. Sequencing used immunoSEQ multiplex PCR; TCRdb keeps in-frame clones, though not all of them. In the table there are 55,000 to 75,000 clones, approximately 93% of which are singletons. The specimen sequenced was PBMCs. These TCRs come from a man younger than 35 in good health and CMV-seropositive.

This clone has only one observation. The chain combines TRBV30 with TRBJ1-6; D is unclear. In germline, CDR1 is GTSNPN, CDR2 SVGIG (reference sequence). Trimming left V 1 base short and J 10 bases short, with 14 bases between. The CDR3 loop spans 14 amino acids. CDR3 in amino acids: CAWSGGEKGSPLHF. The CDR3 DNA sequence: TGTGCCTGGAGTGGGGGAGAAAAAGGGTCACCCCTCCACTTT.

This sequence joins TRBV11-1 and TRBJ2-2; D remains unclear. V was shortened by 3 bases and J by 12 bases, with 11 bases between the two germline ends. This CDR3 has 12 amino acids. From germline, CDR1 is SGHAT and CDR2 FQDESV (reference sequence). The CDR3, as DNA: TGTGCCAGCAGCTTTTCGCCGGAGAAGCTGTTTTTT. Translation gives CASSFSPEKLFF.

V usage is TRBV29-1 and J usage is TRBJ2-3; 7 nucleotides line up with TRBD2. Germline loops: CDR1 SQVTM, CDR2 ANQGSEA. The CDR3 extends over 13 amino acids. The chain's CDR3 is CSGLGASTDTQYF. CDR3 DNA sequence: TGCAGTGGACTAGGGGCGAGCACAGATACGCAGTATTTT.

The genes are TRBV7-2 and TRBJ1-2; 7 positions agree with TRBD1. V was clipped by 1 base and J by 4 bases; unmatched bases: 9. The V gene's germline CDR1 is SGHTA and CDR2 FQGNSA. The CDR3 sequence is 16 residues long. As DNA, the CDR3 is TGTGCCAGCAGCTTAGAAGTAAGGGGGCTTGGCTATGGCTACACCTTC. It is translated as CASSLEVRGLGYGYTF.

This chain uses TRBV28 with TRBJ1-5, with 8 bases aligning to TRBD1. CDR1 MDHEN and CDR2 SYDVKM come from the germline V gene. The V gene end was trimmed by 6 bases and the J gene end by 2 bases; junction bases not matched to a gene: 15. The CDR3 has 18 amino acids. The CDR3 region has the DNA TGTGCCAGCAGCTCGAAAGGGACAGGCTATAGGCGCAATCAGCCCCAGCATTTT. Translation gives CASSSKGTGYRRNQPQHF.

This clone was found once. The V call is TRBV7-9, the J call TRBJ1-2, with 8 bases matching TRBD1. V was clipped by 3 bases and J by 7 bases; unmatched bases: 4. From germline, CDR1 is SEHNR and CDR2 FQNEAQ (reference sequence). This CDR3 contains 13 residues. The DNA of the CDR3 is TGTGCCAGCAGCTTGGGACAGGTCGTTGGCTACACCTTC. Encoded protein: CASSLGQVVGYTF.

The rearrangement links TRBV16 to TRBJ1-2, with 9 positions matching TRBD1. Germline V gives CDR1 KGHSY, CDR2 FQNENV. J lost 4 bases, V lost 2 bases, and 8 bases had no gene match. The CDR3 has 16 amino acids. CDR3 nucleotides: TGTGCCAGCAGCCAAAACGGACAGGGGAGGTCCTATGGCTACACCTTC. Translated, it gives CASSQNGQGRSYGYTF. Drawing the rest from reference TRBV16 and TRBJ1-2, the complete variable domain is GEEVAQTPKHLVRGEGQKAKLYCAPIKGHSYVFWYQQVLKNEFKFLISFQNENVFDETGMPKERFSAKCLPNSPCSLEIQATKLEDSAVYFCASSQNGQGRSYGYTFGSGTRLTVV.

The chain has TRBV4-1 and TRBJ1-2; a possible D gene is TRBD1 (5 bases). The germline gives CDR1 MGHRA, CDR2 YSYEKL. V was trimmed by 5 bases and J by 7 bases, leaving 20 bases between them. The CDR3 has 15 amino acids. The CDR3 sequence is CASSTSEDIRSGYTF. Written as DNA, the CDR3 is TGCGCCAGCAGCACCTCTGAGGACATTAGGAGTGGCTACACCTTC.

The V gene is TRBV30, the J gene TRBJ1-1; D might be TRBD1 (5 bases). The CDR3 totals 11 residues. Trimming removed 3 bases at V and 8 bases at J, with 10 bases between. Per the germline V gene, CDR1 is GTSNPN and CDR2 is SVGIG (reference sequence). The CDR3 DNA reads as TGTGCCTGGAGCGGGCGGGGGGAAGCTTTCTTT. Protein: CAWSGRGEAFF.

The chain combines TRBV2 with TRBJ2-3, with TRBD1 identical over 8 bases. Germline values: CDR1 SNHLY, CDR2 FYNNEI. Germline trimming cut 5 bases from V and 5 bases from J; bases unmatched to any gene: 6. The CDR3 has 14 residues. The CDR3 sequence is CASSTDRVVDTQYF. The DNA for the CDR3 is TGTGCCAGCAGTACGGACAGGGTAGTAGATACGCAGTATTTT.

The gene calls are TRBV28 and TRBJ1-3; D gene unclear. This CDR3 contains 14 residues. The ends were cut back, 7 bases at V and 0 bases at J, with 10 bases in the middle. CDR1 is MDHEN and CDR2 is SYDVKM in the germline V gene. CDR3 sequence reads: CASTTAFSGNTIYF. As DNA, the CDR3 is TGTGCCAGCACCACAGCCTTCTCTGGAAACACCATATATTTT.

The chain joins TRBV28 to TRBJ2-7, with D possibly TRBD2 on 6 matching bases. Trimming removed 3 bases at V and 6 bases at J, with 12 bases between. Germline V gives CDR1 MDHEN, CDR2 SYDVKM. The CDR3 has 13 residues. CDR3 nucleotides: TGTGCCAGCAGTTTCGATTGGAGGGGCGAGCAGTACTTC. It is translated as CASSFDWRGEQYF.

The rearrangement joins TRBV9 to TRBJ2-3, with TRBD1 as a possible D gene (6 bases). Germline CDR1 and CDR2: SGDLS and YYNGEE. The CDR3 is made up of 16 amino acids. Trimming shortened V by 5 bases and J by 2 bases, and 18 bases separated the two germline ends. Here the CDR3 DNA reads TGTGCCAGCAGTTTTCCCGGGACAAACCCCACAGATACGCAGTATTTT. It encodes CASSFPGTNPTDTQYF.

The V gene is TRBV2, the J gene TRBJ2-7; D might be TRBD1 (5 bases). Trimming took 7 bases from V and 5 from J, leaving 9 bases between them. CDR1 and CDR2 (germline): SNHLY, FYNNEI. The CDR3 loop spans 11 amino acids. CDR3 coding DNA: TGTGCCAGCACACAGGACCACGAGCAGTACTTC. Its protein product is CASTQDHEQYF.

The genes are TRBV19 and TRBJ2-2; D gene unclear. The germline V gene encodes CDR1 LNHDA and CDR2 SQIVND (reference sequence). V was shortened by 1 base and J by 1 base, with 4 bases between the two germline ends. The CDR3 consists of 14 residues. CDR3 in DNA: TGTGCCAGTAGTATAGCAGTGAACACCGGGGAGCTGTTTTTT. This gives the protein CASSIAVNTGELFF.

The chain joins TRBV5-1 to TRBJ2-1; 7 bases align to TRBD2. From germline, CDR1 is SGHRS and CDR2 YFSETQ. Germline trimming cut 4 bases from V and 8 bases from J; bases unmatched to any gene: 15. The CDR3 sequence is 16 residues long. The CDR3 DNA is TGCGCCAGCAGCCCGTCATCTGGACTAGGGATCGATGAGCAGTTCTTC. Translating gives CASSPSSGLGIDEQFF.

This chain connects TRBV30 to TRBJ1-5; D remains unclear. V was clipped by 2 bases and J by 3 bases, with 8 bases between them. Germline CDR1 and CDR2: GTSNPN and SVGIG (reference sequence). CDR3 length: 13 residues. CDR3 in DNA: TGTGCCTGGAGTAAAACAGTCAATCAGCCCCAGCATTTT. Amino acids: CAWSKTVNQPQHF.

The V gene is TRBV18, the J gene TRBJ2-1; 11 bases are a match to TRBD2. In germline, CDR1 is KGHSH, CDR2 LQKENI. The CDR3 runs 17 residues. V trimming: 2 bases; J trimming: 6 bases; junction bases outside the gene matches: 9. The CDR3 spells CASSPLRRLAGGNEQFF. In DNA, the CDR3 is TGTGCCAGCTCACCATTACGACGGCTAGCGGGAGGCAATGAGCAGTTCTTC. Supplemented by reference TRBV18 and TRBJ2-1, the full variable domain reads NAGVMQNPRHLVRRRGQEARLRCSPMKGHSHVYWYRQLPEEGLKFMVYLQKENIIDESGMPKERFSAEFPKEGPSILRIQQVVRGDSAAYFCASSPLRRLAGGNEQFFGPGTRLTVL.

The chain joins TRBV13 to TRBJ1-3; perhaps TRBD1 as D (5 bases). Germline V CDR1 and CDR2: PRHDT, FYEKMQ (reference sequence). This CDR3 contains 15 residues. V was pared by 1 base and J by 0 bases, with 7 bases between. CDR3 in DNA: TGTGCCAGCAGCTTAGAGGGGTTCTCTGGAAACACCATATATTTT. Encoded protein: CASSLEGFSGNTIYF.

The J gene is TRBJ2-7, the V gene TRBV5-1; TRBD2 matches at 7 bases. Germline assignment: CDR1 SGHRS and CDR2 YFSETQ. The CDR3 has 14 residues. V trimming: 5 bases; J trimming: 1 base; junction bases outside the gene matches: 6. This chain's CDR3 is CASSDTSASYEQYF. The DNA for the CDR3 is TGCGCCAGCAGTGACACTAGCGCATCCTACGAGCAGTACTTC.

The V gene is TRBV27, the J gene TRBJ2-7; a weak D match, TRBD2 (6 bases). This CDR3 has 16 residues. V lost 0 bases and J lost 3, with 15 bases in between. The germline gives CDR1 MNHEY, CDR2 SMNVEV (reference sequence). CDR3 residues: CASSLSSGERVYEQYF. In DNA form, the CDR3 reads TGTGCCAGCAGTTTATCGTCGGGGGAGAGGGTCTACGAGCAGTACTTC.

The J gene is TRBJ2-3, the V gene TRBV4-2, with TRBD2 as a possible D gene (5 bases). Germline-derived CDR1 and CDR2 are LGHNA and YNFKEQ. The CDR3 spans 16 residues. Between the trimmed V and J ends, which lost 4 bases and 0 bases, there was a span of 14 bases. The CDR3 coding sequence is TGTGCCAGCAGCCTCCTCGCGGGTTGGAGCACAGATACGCAGTATTTT. The encoded protein is CASSLLAGWSTDTQYF.

The CDR3 nucleotides are TGTGCCAGCAGTACGGGGGGAAGCACCTACGAGCAGTACTTC. It yields the protein CASSTGGSTYEQYF. The chain employs TRBV6-5 and TRBJ2-7; 7 bases agree with TRBD2. The germline gives CDR1 MNHEY, CDR2 SVGAGI. CDR3 length equals 14 residues. Trimming took 5 bases from V and 2 from J; bases not matched to a gene: 6.

J is TRBJ2-1 and V is TRBV11-3; 9 positions agree with TRBD2. The CDR3 has 15 residues. V shed 1 base and J 6 bases; nucleotides not matched to a gene: 4. Germline CDR1 and CDR2: SGHNT and YENEEA. The CDR3 nucleotides read TGTGCCAGCAGCTTAGGGGGACTAGCTACCAATGAGCAGTTCTTC. Protein: CASSLGGLATNEQFF. The whole variable domain, filled in from reference TRBV11-3 and TRBJ2-1, reads EAGVVQSPRYKIIEKKQPVAFWCNPISGHNTLYWYLQNLGQGPELLIRYENEEAVDDSQLPKDRFSAERLKGVDSTLKIQPAELGDSAVYLCASSLGGLATNEQFFGPGTRLTVL.

The CDR3 loop is CAWSKGSVEGYGYTF. CDR3 bases: TGTGCCTGGAGTAAAGGATCGGTGGAGGGCTATGGCTACACCTTC. V and J are TRBV30 and TRBJ1-2; D is unclear. CDR3 size: 15 residues. Per germline, CDR1 GTSNPN and CDR2 SVGIG (reference sequence). V was trimmed by 2 bases and J by 4 bases, leaving 17 bases between them. Filled out from reference TRBV30 and TRBJ1-2, the complete variable domain reads SQTIHQWPATLVQPVGSPLSLECTVEGTSNPNLYWYRQAAGRGLQLLFYSVGIGQISSEVPQNLSASRPQDRQFILSSKKLLLSDSGFYLCAWSKGSVEGYGYTFGSGTRLTVV.

In DNA form, the CDR3 reads TGTGCCAGCAGTAAAGACAGGGAGAGACCAGATACGCAGTATTTT. This encodes CASSKDRERPDTQYF. The genes are TRBV27 and TRBJ2-3, with 7 bases lining up with TRBD1. CDR1 MNHEY and CDR2 SMNVEV come from the germline V gene (reference sequence). V lost 5 bases to trimming and J lost 4 bases; unmatched junction nucleotides: 9. There are 15 residues in the CDR3.

V and J are TRBV7-9 and TRBJ2-5, with 10 positions matching TRBD2. The CDR3 runs to 14 residues. CDR1 and CDR2 (germline): SEHNR, FQNEAQ (reference sequence). V shed 2 bases and J 5 bases; nucleotides not matched to a gene: 2. The CDR3 region is CASSLTSGTETQYF. CDR3 DNA sequence: TGTGCCAGCAGCTTAACTAGCGGGACCGAGACCCAGTACTTC.

This clone was found once. V gene TRBV10-2 combines with J gene TRBJ2-5; a weak D match, TRBD2 (6 bases). V was shortened by 2 bases and J by 4 bases, with 11 bases between the two germline ends. CDR1 is WSHSY and CDR2 is SAAADI in the germline V gene. The CDR3 has 14 residues. The CDR3 region is CASSEGGMGETQYF. The CDR3 DNA is TGCGCCAGCAGTGAGGGGGGGATGGGAGAGACCCAGTACTTC.

This clone was seen a single time. This sequence joins TRBV19 and TRBJ2-3; unclear D gene. Germline V gene sequence: CDR1 LNHDA, CDR2 SQIVND (reference sequence). Trimming took 3 bases from V and 6 from J, leaving 13 bases between them. This CDR3 has 14 amino acids. CDR3 residues: CASSIGGRADTQYF. CDR3 nucleotides: TGTGCCAGTAGTATTGGTGGGCGCGCGGATACGCAGTATTTT.